A single sample gave rise to the 25 T cell receptor beta chains below, sequenced in a study of T cell repertoires in cytomegalovirus infection. TCRdb re-called the reads through MiXCR, storing one row per CDR3 protein. The table has under 250,000 distinct CDR3 sequences, under 8.5% seen once; the top ten hold roughly 6.5%. Sequencing used PBMCs. The receptors originated from a human donor in good health (CMV status not recorded). Some clones in this sample may be carry-over from other donors' samples.

This clonotype has more than one count but fewer than ten. The chain carries TRBV2 and TRBJ1-5; D gene unclear. This CDR3 is built from 15 residues. V gave up 6 bases and J gave up 2 bases, with 14 bases separating them. Germline V gives CDR1 SNHLY, CDR2 FYNNEI. The CDR3 DNA is TGTGCCAGCAGCCGCACAGAAGTTGGCAATCAGCCCCAGCATTTT. Its translation: CASSRTEVGNQPQHF. The variable domain in full, with the rest retrieved from reference TRBV2 and TRBJ1-5, is EPEVTQTPSHQVTQMGQEVILRCVPISNHLYFYWYRQILGQKVEFLVSFYNNEISEKSEIFDDQFSVERPDGSNFTLKIRSTKLEDSAMYFCASSRTEVGNQPQHFGDGTRLSIL.

This clonotype was seen ten or more times. This chain connects TRBV5-5 to TRBJ1-5, with D unclear. Germline values: CDR1 SGHKS, CDR2 YYEKEE (reference sequence). V was pared by 2 bases and J by 3 bases, with 6 bases between. There are 13 residues in the CDR3. CDR3 DNA: TGTGCCAGCAGCTTCCGGGACAATCAGCCCCAGCATTTT. Translating gives CASSFRDNQPQHF.

This clonotype has more than one count but fewer than ten. The V call is TRBV7-9, the J call TRBJ1-2; unclear D gene. Trimming cost V 5 bases and J 4 bases, with 5 bases left between them. The CDR3 spans 11 residues. Germline V gene lookup returns CDR1 SEHNR and CDR2 FQNEAQ (reference sequence). The CDR3 nucleotides read TGTGCCAGCAGCATGCTCTATGGCTACACCTTC. This codes for CASSMLYGYTF.

This chain joins TRBV28 and TRBJ1-1; D call uncertain. The V end was cut by 5 bases, the J end by 8 bases, with 9 bases between. Per the germline V gene, CDR1 is MDHEN and CDR2 is SYDVKM. The CDR3 loop spans 11 amino acids. DNA of the CDR3: TGTGCCAGCAGTACCCTTTTGGAAGCTTTCTTT. Translation gives CASSTLLEAFF.

This clonotype has ten or more counts. The chain employs TRBV5-6 and TRBJ1-1; a weak D match, TRBD1 (5 bases). V gave up 3 bases and J gave up 1 base, with 10 bases separating them. The CDR3 extends over 14 amino acids. Germline loops: CDR1 SGHDT, CDR2 YYEEEE. CDR3 loop: CASSSIGGNTEAFF. As DNA, the CDR3 is TGTGCCAGCAGCTCCATTGGGGGGAACACTGAAGCTTTCTTT.

Many counts were recorded for this clonotype. This chain links TRBV6-1 with TRBJ2-7, with 10 bases aligning to TRBD1. The CDR3 runs to 13 residues. After removal of 6 bases from V and 6 bases from J, the junction contained 5 bases not matched to a gene. Germline values: CDR1 MNHNS, CDR2 SASEGT. In DNA, the CDR3 is TGTGCCAGCAGAGGGACAGGGGTAAGCGAGCAGTACTTC. Translating it yields CASRGTGVSEQYF.

In this sample, this clonotype turned up many times. J is TRBJ1-2 and V is TRBV7-2; 7 bases agree with TRBD1. V was clipped by 3 bases and J by 7 bases; unmatched bases: 11. This CDR3 comprises 15 residues. The V gene's germline CDR1 is SGHTA and CDR2 FQGNSA. The CDR3 DNA reads as TGTGCCAGCAGCTTGATGGGGCAGGGGGACATTGGCTACACCTTC. Amino acids: CASSLMGQGDIGYTF.

The sample holds many counts of this clonotype. The chain employs TRBV7-2 and TRBJ2-7, with D maybe TRBD2 (5 bases). The V gene's germline CDR1 is SGHTA and CDR2 FQGNSA. This CDR3 spans 12 amino acids. Trimming removed 2 bases from V and 7 bases from J, with 9 bases in between. The DNA for the CDR3 is TGTGCCAGCAGCTTACCCCCGGGGGAGCAGTACTTC. Translating gives CASSLPPGEQYF.

This clonotype was counted many times. CDR3 DNA sequence: TGTGCCAGCAGGCCCCCCCGGGACTTTTTGAATTCACCCCTCCACTTT. The encoded protein is CASRPPRDFLNSPLHF. The genes are TRBV6-7 and TRBJ1-6, with TRBD1 as a possible D gene (5 bases). TRBV6-7 is placed among ORFs of uncertain function. Trimming pared 6 bases from V and 7 bases from J, leaving 19 bases between. The CDR3 contains 16 residues.

This clonotype was detected many times. The CDR3 reads CASSWKGDRQSWEQFF. Written as DNA, the CDR3 is TGCGCCAGCAGCTGGAAGGGGGACAGGCAATCCTGGGAGCAGTTCTTC. The chain recombines TRBV5-1 with TRBJ2-1; 8 bases map to TRBD1. CDR3 length: 16 amino acids. Losses at the gene ends were 3 bases for V and 10 bases for J; bases not matched to a gene: 15. Germline loops: CDR1 SGHRS, CDR2 YFSETQ.

This clonotype was seen a few times. The V and J genes are TRBV30 and TRBJ2-7; possibly TRBD2 for D (6 bases). Trimming shortened V by 0 bases and J by 7 bases, and 10 bases separated the two germline ends. CDR1 GTSNPN and CDR2 SVGIG come from the germline V gene (reference sequence). The CDR3 is 12 amino acids. The CDR3 DNA sequence: TGTGCCTGGAGTGTTAGAGGGAGGGAGCAGTACTTC. Amino acids: CAWSVRGREQYF. Full variable domain (missing parts from reference TRBV30 and TRBJ2-7): SQTIHQWPATLVQPVGSPLSLECTVEGTSNPNLYWYRQAAGRGLQLLFYSVGIGQISSEVPQNLSASRPQDRQFILSSKKLLLSDSGFYLCAWSVRGREQYFGPGTRLTVT.

J is TRBJ2-3 and V is TRBV9, with TRBD2 matching 10 bases. After removal of 3 bases from V and 4 bases from J, the junction contained 8 bases not matched to a gene. CDR3 length: 16 amino acids. Germline V gene sequence: CDR1 SGDLS, CDR2 YYNGEE. The CDR3 DNA is TGTGCCAGCAGCGCCGAAGCGGGGGGGCTCTCAGATACGCAGTATTTT. This translates into CASSAEAGGLSDTQYF.

This clonotype was seen a handful of times. The chain joins TRBV6-2 or TRBV6-3 to TRBJ2-1; a possible D gene is TRBD2 (5 bases). The CDR3 is 14 amino acids. The V gene lost 0 bases and the J gene lost 9 bases, with 12 bases spanning the gap. Germline CDR1 is MNHEY and CDR2 is SVGEGT. In DNA form, the CDR3 reads TGTGCCAGCAGTTACTCTGCTCGCAGCGGTGAGCAGTTCTTC. The encoded protein is CASSYSARSGEQFF.

There are many counts of this clonotype. The CDR3 nucleotides read TGTGCCAGCAGTTGGGGACAGGGCGGCTTCGCTTTCTTT. Residues: CASSWGQGGFAFF. V and J are TRBV6-1 and TRBJ1-1; 9 bases align to TRBD1. Trimming at V came to 5 bases and at J to 11 bases, leaving 9 bases not matched to a gene. The CDR3 runs to 13 residues. From germline, CDR1 is MNHNS and CDR2 SASEGT.

In this sample, this clonotype turned up many times. V is TRBV20-1 and J is TRBJ1-1; 7 bases map to TRBD1. The CDR3 has 13 residues. Germline-derived CDR1 and CDR2 are DFQATT and SNEGSKA (reference sequence). The CDR3 loop is CSARDSLNTEAFF. Written as DNA, the CDR3 is TGCAGCGCTCGGGACAGCCTGAACACTGAAGCTTTCTTT.

This clonotype was detected many times. This sequence joins TRBV2 and TRBJ1-1; 7 bases align to TRBD1. Germline V gives CDR1 SNHLY, CDR2 FYNNEI. The CDR3 has 14 residues. The junction had 6 bases not matched to a gene; V was cut back by 4 bases and J by 4 bases. The CDR3 coding sequence is TGTGCCAGCAGTGGGGTACAGGGGAGCACTGAAGCTTTCTTT. Translated: CASSGVQGSTEAFF.

This clonotype was counted at least ten times. V usage is TRBV7-2 and J usage is TRBJ1-2; D not resolved. Germline V gene sequence: CDR1 SGHTA, CDR2 FQGNSA. The CDR3 extends over 12 amino acids. Trimming took 6 bases from V and 0 from J, leaving 5 bases between them. The CDR3: CASREANYGYTF. The CDR3 DNA reads as TGTGCCAGCAGAGAAGCTAACTATGGCTACACCTTC.

This clonotype was counted ten times or more. V and J are TRBV7-2 and TRBJ2-5, with D possibly called TRBD1 or TRBD2 (5 bases each). Germline V gene data show CDR1 as SGHTA and CDR2 as FQGNSA. This CDR3 is built from 14 residues. V was cut by 2 bases and J by 1 base, with 8 bases left in between. In DNA form, the CDR3 reads TGTGCCAGCAGCTTACAGAGGGGCCAAGAGACCCAGTACTTC. Amino acids: CASSLQRGQETQYF.

This clonotype was seen repeatedly, ten times or more. The J gene is TRBJ1-2, the V gene TRBV7-2; D is possibly TRBD1 (6 bases). Germline assignment: CDR1 SGHTA and CDR2 FQGNSA. CDR3 size: 15 residues. Trimming cost V 4 bases and J 7 bases, with 19 bases left between them. The CDR3 DNA sequence: TGTGCCAGCAGCTGGGGTTCGGGGGGCGCGGGTGGCTACACCTTC. Translated: CASSWGSGGAGGYTF. The variable domain in full, completed from reference TRBV7-2 and TRBJ1-2, reads GAGVSQSPSNKVTEKGKDVELRCDPISGHTALYWYRQSLGQGLEFLIYFQGNSAPDKSGLPSDRFSAERTGGSVSTLTIQRTQQEDSAVYLCASSWGSGGAGGYTFGSGTRLTVV.

The sample holds many counts of this clonotype. V gene TRBV29-1 combines with J gene TRBJ1-2; 7 positions agree with TRBD1. The germline gives CDR1 SQVTM, CDR2 ANQGSEA. This CDR3 is 13 amino acids long. After removal of 4 bases from V and 5 bases from J, the junction contained 7 bases not matched to a gene. The CDR3 loop reads CSVVAGRGYGYTF. As DNA, the CDR3 is TGCAGCGTTGTAGCCGGCAGGGGGTATGGCTACACCTTC.

This clonotype was counted at least ten times. The chain couples TRBV28 to TRBJ1-5, with D unclear. Germline-derived CDR1 and CDR2 are MDHEN and SYDVKM. The CDR3 contains 14 residues. Trimming shortened V by 7 bases and J by 0 bases, and 10 bases separated the two germline ends. The CDR3 spells CASTEGNSNQPQHF. Here the CDR3 DNA reads TGTGCCAGCACTGAGGGAAATAGCAATCAGCCCCAGCATTTT.

This clonotype was counted at least ten times. This chain links TRBV19 with TRBJ2-3, with no clear D. CDR1 and CDR2 from the germline V gene are LNHDA and SQIVND (reference sequence). The CDR3 extends over 14 amino acids. V was pared by 5 bases and J by 2 bases, with 11 bases between. The CDR3 DNA is TGTGCCAGTAGTTCGGATAGGGCCACAGATACGCAGTATTTT. Protein sequence: CASSSDRATDTQYF.

As to this clonotype: It may be a read error: a sequence one base away is much more abundant. The genes are TRBV6-6 and TRBJ1-6; possible D gene TRBD1, 6 bases. The CDR3 loop spans 16 amino acids. Per the germline V gene, CDR1 is MNHNY and CDR2 is SVGAGI (reference sequence). CDR3 region: CASSLTGLRHNSPLYF. The DNA for the CDR3 is TGTGCCAGCAGCTTAACAGGGCTGCGGCATAATTCACCCCTCTACTTT.

In its sample, this clonotype was seen many times. The chain uses TRBV5-5 and TRBJ2-7, with TRBD1 matching 7 bases. From germline, CDR1 is SGHKS and CDR2 YYEKEE (reference sequence). The CDR3 consists of 16 residues. Trimming removed 1 base from V and 2 bases from J; junction bases left unmatched: 9. The CDR3 DNA follows: TGTGCCAGCAGCTTGCTTTCCGGGACAGACCCCTACGAGCAGTACTTC. Translation: CASSLLSGTDPYEQYF.

This clonotype came up a few times. The chain joins TRBV9 to TRBJ2-5; D not certain. From germline, CDR1 is SGDLS and CDR2 YYNGEE. Trimming removed 0 bases from V and 1 base from J, with 10 bases in between. This CDR3 has 15 amino acids. The CDR3 here is CASSVAGGIQETQYF. The CDR3 nucleotides are TGTGCCAGCAGCGTAGCTGGTGGGATCCAAGAGACCCAGTACTTC.